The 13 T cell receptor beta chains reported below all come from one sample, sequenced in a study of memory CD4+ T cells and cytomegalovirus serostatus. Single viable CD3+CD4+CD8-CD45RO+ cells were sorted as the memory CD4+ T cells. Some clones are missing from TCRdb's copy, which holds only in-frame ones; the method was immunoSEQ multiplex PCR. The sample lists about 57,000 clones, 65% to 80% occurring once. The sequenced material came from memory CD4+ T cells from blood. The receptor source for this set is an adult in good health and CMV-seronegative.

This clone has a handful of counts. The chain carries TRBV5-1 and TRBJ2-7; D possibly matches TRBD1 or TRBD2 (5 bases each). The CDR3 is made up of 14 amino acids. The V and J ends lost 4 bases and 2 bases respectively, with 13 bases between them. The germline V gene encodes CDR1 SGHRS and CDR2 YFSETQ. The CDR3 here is CASSPPWGPYEQYF. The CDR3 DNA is TGCGCCAGCAGCCCCCCCTGGGGACCCTACGAGCAGTACTTC.

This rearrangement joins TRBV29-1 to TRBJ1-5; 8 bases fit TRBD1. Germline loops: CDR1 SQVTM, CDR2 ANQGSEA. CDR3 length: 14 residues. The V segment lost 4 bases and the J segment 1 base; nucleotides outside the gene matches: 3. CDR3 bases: TGCAGCGTTGCTTCAGGGGGCAGCAATCAGCCCCAGCATTTT. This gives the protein CSVASGGSNQPQHF.

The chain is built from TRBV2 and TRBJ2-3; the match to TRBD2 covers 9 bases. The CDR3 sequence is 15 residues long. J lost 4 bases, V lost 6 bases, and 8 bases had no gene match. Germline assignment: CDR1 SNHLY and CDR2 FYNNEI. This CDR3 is CASRDAGGRSDTQYF. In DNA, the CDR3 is TGTGCCAGCAGAGACGCGGGGGGGAGGTCAGATACGCAGTATTTT.

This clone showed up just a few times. CDR3 DNA sequence: TGTGCCACCAGCAGCGACCGGGGCCAGCCCCAGCATTTT. Translated, it gives CATSSDRGQPQHF. The J gene is TRBJ1-5, the V gene TRBV15; the D gene is possibly TRBD1 (5 bases). From germline, CDR1 is LNHNV and CDR2 YYDKDF (reference sequence). Trimming pared 3 bases from V and 7 bases from J, leaving 10 bases between. The CDR3 has 13 amino acids. The full variable domain, in which reference TRBV15 and TRBJ1-5 provide the parts outside the CDR3, is DAMVIQNPRYQVTQFGKPVTLSCSQTLNHNVMYWYQQKSSQAPKLLFHYYDKDFNNEADTPDNFQSRRPNTSFCFLDIRSPGLGDTAMYLCATSSDRGQPQHFGDGTRLSIL.

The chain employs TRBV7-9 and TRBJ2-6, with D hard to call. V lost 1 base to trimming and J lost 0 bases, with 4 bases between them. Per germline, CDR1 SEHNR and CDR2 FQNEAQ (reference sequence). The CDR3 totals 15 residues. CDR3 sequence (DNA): TGTGCCAGCAGCTTAGTGGGCTCTGGGGCCAACGTCCTGACTTTC. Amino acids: CASSLVGSGANVLTF. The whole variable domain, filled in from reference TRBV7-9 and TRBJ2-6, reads DTGVSQNPRHKITKRGQNVTFRCDPISEHNRLYWYRQTLGQGPEFLTYFQNEAQLEKSRLLSDRFSAERPKGSFSTLEIQRTEQGDSAMYLCASSLVGSGANVLTFGAGSRLTVL.

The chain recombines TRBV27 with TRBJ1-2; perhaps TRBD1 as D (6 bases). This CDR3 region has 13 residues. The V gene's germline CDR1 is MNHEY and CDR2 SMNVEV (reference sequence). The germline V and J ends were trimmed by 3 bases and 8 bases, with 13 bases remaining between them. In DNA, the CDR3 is TGTGCCAGCAGTTTGCGCGGGGGGCGAGGCTACACCTTC. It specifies CASSLRGGRGYTF.

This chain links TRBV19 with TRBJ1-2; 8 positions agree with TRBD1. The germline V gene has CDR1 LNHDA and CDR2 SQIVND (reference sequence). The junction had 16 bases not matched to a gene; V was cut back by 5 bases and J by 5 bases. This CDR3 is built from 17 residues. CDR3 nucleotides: TGTGCCAGTAGTTGGACAGGGTTGGATGCGGGGATTTATGGCTACACCTTC. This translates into CASSWTGLDAGIYGYTF.

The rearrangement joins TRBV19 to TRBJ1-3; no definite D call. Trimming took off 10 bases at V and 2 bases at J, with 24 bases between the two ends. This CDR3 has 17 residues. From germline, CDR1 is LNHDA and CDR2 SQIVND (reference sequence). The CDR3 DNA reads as TGTGCCACCTCCGGCCTGCTCCTGGGGTTAGCTGGAAACACCATATATTTT. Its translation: CATSGLLLGLAGNTIYF.

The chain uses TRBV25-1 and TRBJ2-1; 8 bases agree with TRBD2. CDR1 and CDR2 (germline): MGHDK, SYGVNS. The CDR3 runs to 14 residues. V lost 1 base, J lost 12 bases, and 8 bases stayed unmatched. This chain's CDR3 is CASSEFPASGRQFF. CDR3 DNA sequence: TGTGCCAGCAGTGAATTCCCTGCAAGCGGGAGGCAGTTCTTC. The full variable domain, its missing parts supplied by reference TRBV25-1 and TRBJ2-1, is EADIYQTPRYLVIGTGKKITLECSQTMGHDKMYWYQQDPGMELHLIHYSYGVNSTEKGDLSSESTVSRIRTEHFPLTLESARPSHTSQYLCASSEFPASGRQFFGPGTRLTVL.

CDR3 DNA: TGTGCCAGCTCACCACTAATGACTACCGGGGAGCTGTTTTTT. This sequence encodes CASSPLMTTGELFF. This chain joins TRBV18 and TRBJ2-2; unclear D gene. V dropped 1 base and J dropped 5 bases, with 8 bases sitting between them. The CDR3 is 14 residues long. CDR1 and CDR2 from the germline V gene are KGHSH and LQKENI.

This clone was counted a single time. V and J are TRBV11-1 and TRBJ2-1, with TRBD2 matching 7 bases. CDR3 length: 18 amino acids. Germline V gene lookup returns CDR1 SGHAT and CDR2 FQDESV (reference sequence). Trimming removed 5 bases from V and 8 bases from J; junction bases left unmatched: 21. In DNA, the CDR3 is TGTGCCAGCAGCGCCCCCAAACTAGCGAGAAAACCTGGGGATGAGCAGTTCTTC. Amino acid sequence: CASSAPKLARKPGDEQFF.

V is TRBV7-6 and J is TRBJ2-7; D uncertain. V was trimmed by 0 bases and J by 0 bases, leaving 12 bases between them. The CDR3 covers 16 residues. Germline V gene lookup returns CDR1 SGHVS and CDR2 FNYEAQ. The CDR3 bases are TGTGCCAGCAGCTTAGCGAAAGCCCAGAGCTCCTACGAGCAGTACTTC. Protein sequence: CASSLAKAQSSYEQYF. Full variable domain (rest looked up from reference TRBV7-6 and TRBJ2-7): GAGVSQSPRYKVTKRGQDVALRCDPISGHVSLYWYRQALGQGPEFLTYFNYEAQQDKSGLPNDRFSAERPEGSISTLTIQRTEQRDSAMYRCASSLAKAQSSYEQYFGPGTRLTVT.

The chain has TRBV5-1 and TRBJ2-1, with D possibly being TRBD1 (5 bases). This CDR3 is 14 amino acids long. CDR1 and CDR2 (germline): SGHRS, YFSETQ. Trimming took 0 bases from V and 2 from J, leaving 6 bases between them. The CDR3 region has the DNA TGCGCCAGCAGCTTGGAGGACACCTACAATGAGCAGTTCTTC. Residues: CASSLEDTYNEQFF.